The 8 T cell receptor beta chains in this list originate from one sample, sequenced in a study of T cell clonality in common variable immunodeficiency. TCRdb keeps only in-frame clones here, not all; method: immunoSEQ multiplex PCR. The sample has about 26,000 clones, none seen only once. Study results and caveats: Reportedly, TCR beta sequences from common variable immunodeficiency showed fewer deletions and N-nucleotide insertions.

No antigen has been assigned to these receptors. The sequencing sample was made of peripheral blood mononuclear cells. These receptors were collected from a human donor with common variable immunodeficiency.

This clone was seen repeatedly, ten times or more. CDR3 sequence: CASSESRGSVNTEAFF. The DNA read from the CDR3 is TGTGCCAGCAGTGAATCCCGGGGGAGCGTAAACACTGAA. The rearrangement uses TRBV6-1 and TRBJ1-1; weak D call: TRBD1 (5 bases). The CDR3 end lies 3 residues beyond the end of the read and is filled in from the germline J gene. Trimming removed 2 bases at V and 2 bases at J, with 15 bases between. The CDR3 runs to 16 residues. Germline V gives CDR1 MNHNS, CDR2 SASEGT.

There are many counts of this clone. Read data end 3 residues before the CDR3 end; the end is taken from the germline J gene. V is TRBV6-2 or TRBV6-3 and J is TRBJ2-1, with TRBD2 matching 9 bases. V dropped 7 bases and J dropped 2; count of bases not matched to a gene: 12. Germline V lookup: CDR1 MNHEY, CDR2 SVGEGT. The CDR3 has 17 residues. The sequenced part of the CDR3 DNA is TGTGCCAGCACTAGCGGGAACACTGGAGGCACCTACAATGAG. Protein sequence: CASTSGNTGGTYNE. The CDR3, in full, reads CASTSGNTGGTYNEQFF.

Of note for this clone: The CDR3 extends 3 residues past the end of the read, so its final part is completed from the germline J gene. The genes are TRBV7-3 and TRBJ2-1; 10 nucleotides align to TRBD2. This CDR3 has 16 residues. Germline loops: CDR1 SGHTA, CDR2 FQGTGA. After removal of 5 bases from V and 4 bases from J, the junction contained 8 bases not matched to a gene. CDR3 protein: CASSLLAGEIYNEQFF. CDR3 DNA, as far as it was read: TGTGCCAGCAGCCTTCTAGCGGGAGAGATATACAATGAG. Complete variable domain (other parts from reference TRBV7-3 and TRBJ2-1): GAGVSQTPSNKVTEKGKYVELRCDPISGHTALYWYRQSLGQGPEFLIYFQGTGAADDSGLPNDRFFAVRPEGSVSTLKIQRTERGDSAVYLCASSLLAGEIYNEQFFGPGTRLTVL.

This clone was seen many times. Read sequence stops 3 residues before the CDR3 end, and the germline J gene provides the missing end. The chain employs TRBV6-2 or TRBV6-3 and TRBJ2-2; 7 bases match TRBD1. There are 16 residues in the CDR3. V lost 10 bases and J lost 0; bases outside the gene matches: 11. The germline V gene has CDR1 MNHEY and CDR2 SVGEGT. The covered CDR3 bases are TGTGCCACCGATATAAGGGACAGAGCGAACACCGGGGAG. Amino acids: CATDIRDRANTGE. The CDR3 in full is CATDIRDRANTGELFF.

For this clone: The read is 3 residues too short to cover the CDR3 end, so that end is filled in from the germline J gene. The gene calls are TRBV5-6 and TRBJ2-5, with 11 bases that match TRBD1. The CDR3 sequence is 15 residues long. The germline V gene encodes CDR1 SGHDT and CDR2 YYEEEE. The V segment lost 5 bases and the J segment 2 bases; nucleotides outside the gene matches: 5. CDR3 residues: CASRFGTGGQETQYF. Incomplete CDR3 DNA: TGTGCCAGCAGATTTGGGACAGGGGGACAAGAGACC.

In this sample, this clone turned up many times. Read coverage stops 3 residues before the CDR3 terminus; the germline J gene supplies the remainder. The rearrangement links TRBV28 to TRBJ2-1, with TRBD1 identical over 10 bases. Germline loops: CDR1 MDHEN, CDR2 SYDVKM. The ends lost 2 bases at V and 6 bases at J; junction bases unmatched: 7. The CDR3 is 16 residues long. The chain's CDR3 is CASSLEGTGESNEQFF. The CDR3 DNA, read in part, is TGTGCCAGCAGTTTAGAAGGGACAGGGGAATCCAATGAG.

This clone has at least ten counts. The read halts 3 residues ahead of the CDR3 end, with the missing end drawn from the germline J gene. The V gene is TRBV20-1, the J gene TRBJ2-3; no clear D. The V gene's germline CDR1 is DFQATT and CDR2 SNEGSKA (reference sequence). The CDR3 contains 12 residues. CDR3 DNA (partial): TGCAGTGCTAGAAAGACGGCGGTGACG. Its protein is CSARKTAVT. In full, the CDR3 is CSARKTAVTQYF.

This clone has more than one count but fewer than ten. The read falls 3 residues short of the CDR3 end, and the missing part is taken from the germline J gene. The rearrangement joins TRBV7-2 to TRBJ2-3; D not resolved. The germline CDR1 and CDR2 sequences are SGHTA and FQGNSA. V lost 5 bases to trimming and J lost 2 bases, with 14 bases between them. The length of the CDR3 is 15 residues. The covered CDR3 bases are TGTGCCAGCAGCCCTGCGCCGGTTGTCACAGATACG. Translating gives CASSPAPVVTDT. The full CDR3 sequence reads CASSPAPVVTDTQYF.